These 9 T cell receptor beta chains were all obtained from the same sample, sequenced in a study of radiotherapy plus CTLA-4 blockade in lung cancer. The data were produced by immunoSEQ multiplex PCR, yet TCRdb's version contains in-frame clones alone and is incomplete. The sample comprises about 50,000 clones, 80% to 90% of which are singletons, and roughly 26% rests with the top ten. Source: peripheral blood, taken from a patient treated with radiotherapy plus ipilimumab. The receptors come from a human donor with non-small cell lung cancer whose response to radiotherapy plus ipilimumab could not be evaluated.

The chain recombines TRBV28 with TRBJ1-3; possible D gene TRBD1, 6 bases. Germline CDR1 reads MDHEN; CDR2 reads SYDVKM. The CDR3 extends over 15 amino acids. Trimming pared 5 bases from V and 2 bases from J, leaving 13 bases between. The CDR3 nucleotides are TGTGCCAGCAGTACAACAGGGTCCGCTGGAAACACCATATATTTT. As protein: CASSTTGSAGNTIYF.

This sequence joins TRBV19 and TRBJ1-2; 7 bases agree with TRBD1. The germline V gene encodes CDR1 LNHDA and CDR2 SQIVND (reference sequence). Trimming cost V 3 bases and J 5 bases; bases outside gene matches: 15. The CDR3 length is 17 residues. CDR3 sequence: CASSMASGRDREYGYTF. The CDR3 region has the DNA TGTGCCAGTAGTATGGCATCGGGAAGGGACAGAGAGTATGGCTACACCTTC.

The rearrangement uses TRBV19 and TRBJ1-2; no firm D call. Per germline, CDR1 LNHDA and CDR2 SQIVND (reference sequence). This CDR3 spans 16 amino acids. V was pared by 3 bases and J by 2 bases, with 16 bases between. The CDR3, as DNA: TGTGCCAGTAGTATGGGCCCTCATCGGCCCAACTATGGCTACACCTTC. Translating gives CASSMGPHRPNYGYTF.

V and J are TRBV6-5 and TRBJ1-4; D unresolved. The CDR3 has 15 amino acids. Germline CDR1 MNHEY, CDR2 SVGAGI. The ends were cut back, 0 bases at V and 7 bases at J, with 12 bases in the middle. In nucleotides, the CDR3 is TGTGCCAGCAGTTACTCCGGAGGCTTGGGTGAAAAACTGTTTTTT. Protein sequence: CASSYSGGLGEKLFF.

For this clone: The identical CDR3 is also encoded by other nucleotide sequences in the sample. The CDR3 DNA is TGCGCCAGCAGCTTGGGGGGCCGTGATGGCTACACCTTC. Translation gives CASSLGGRDGYTF. This chain links TRBV5-1 with TRBJ1-2; maybe TRBD1 (5 bases). V lost 0 bases and J 6 bases, leaving 9 bases between the germline ends. The CDR3 has 13 amino acids. Germline V gene sequence: CDR1 SGHRS, CDR2 YFSETQ.

This clone was detected only a few times. This CDR3 is CASSDRADGYTF. CDR3 DNA sequence: TGTGCCAGCAGCGACAGGGCGGATGGCTACACCTTC. V is TRBV9 and J is TRBJ1-2; D is possibly TRBD1 (6 bases). The V end was cut by 3 bases, the J end by 6 bases, with 9 bases between. There are 12 residues in the CDR3. The germline gives CDR1 SGDLS, CDR2 YYNGEE.

V is TRBV5-5 and J is TRBJ1-2; D is unresolved. CDR3 size: 15 residues. With 4 bases removed from V and 2 bases from J, the gap between germline ends came to 15 bases. CDR1 and CDR2 (germline): SGHKS, YYEKEE (reference sequence). CDR3 nucleotide sequence: TGTGCCAGCAGCCCTGACACCTTCTTGAACTATGGCTACACCTTC. It encodes CASSPDTFLNYGYTF.

The J gene is TRBJ1-1, the V gene TRBV7-6, with unresolved D. CDR3 size: 14 residues. Looked up from germline, CDR1 is SGHVS and CDR2 is FNYEAQ. V lost 1 base and J 8 bases, leaving 14 bases between the germline ends. In DNA, the CDR3 is TGTGCCAGCAGCTTAGACCAAAATTGGCCAGAAGCTTTCTTT. Translating it yields CASSLDQNWPEAFF.

The J gene is TRBJ1-1, the V gene TRBV19, with 7 bases fitting TRBD1. The V segment lost 1 base and the J segment 3 bases; nucleotides outside the gene matches: 2. CDR3 length equals 14 residues. The V gene's germline CDR1 is LNHDA and CDR2 SQIVND (reference sequence). In DNA, the CDR3 is TGTGCCAGTAGTATAGGGGGACAGTACACTGAAGCTTTCTTT. This gives the protein CASSIGGQYTEAFF.